This TCR beta chain stems from a study of blood T cell repertoires in COVID-19. About the study: Material from acute and convalescent COVID-19 was sourced from the United States, Italy and Spain. Sources were T cells, B-cell-depleted T cells, or PBMCs; the material itself was cDNA or gDNA.

In the original analysis: Estimation of nucleated cell counts was performed using reference gene primer amplification. TCRdb's copy holds only in-frame clones and misses some; the assay was immunoSEQ multiplex PCR. V and J calls and clone size are copied from that table; D and trimming were computed from the DNA. The table records tens of thousands of clones, 65% to 90% of them present only once. Germline CDR1 reads MNHEY; CDR2 reads SVGEGT. The germline V and J ends were trimmed by 4 bases and 2 bases, with 12 bases remaining between them. The CDR3 loop spans 15 amino acids. The material sequenced was peripheral blood. This receptor was taken from a man between 25 and 39 years old with COVID-19, enrolled during active disease. J is TRBJ2-1 and V is TRBV6-2 or TRBV6-3; tentative D call: TRBD2 (5 bases). The CDR3 loop is CASSSWELAYNEQFF. In DNA, the CDR3 is TGTGCCAGCAGTTCCTGGGAACTAGCCTACAATGAGCAGTTCTTC.